Listed below are T cell receptor beta chains from one sample, sequenced in a study of monozygotic twins with inflammatory bowel disease. Reanalyzing the 5' RACE reads, TCRdb keeps one entry per CDR3 protein, without DNA. Its table lists over 150,000 distinct CDR3 sequences. The sample was blood. These receptor sequences come from a human donor with ulcerative colitis or Crohn's disease, or a healthy co-twin of an affected twin (not recorded which). The CDR3 runs from the conserved cysteine through the conserved F or W.

j_call v_call cdr3_length cdr3_aa
TRBJ1-2 TRBV7-8 13 CASSQDRNYGYTF
TRBJ1-6 TRBV5-4 15 CASSLDRGLDSPLHF
TRBJ1-1 TRBV7-2 13 CASSFHGGTEAFF
TRBJ2-2 TRBV7-2 15 CASSRGLASTGELFF
TRBJ1-5 TRBV7-2 15 CASSSTGGLAQPQHF
TRBJ1-2 TRBV10-3 14 CAIRPTGTDYGYTF
TRBJ1-2 TRBV14 16 CASSQEQGVAFDGYTF
TRBJ2-1 TRBV7-9 15 CASSFRDRGFNEQFF
TRBJ2-1 TRBV11-1 17 CASSAWVSGGVYNEQFF
TRBJ2-1 TRBV7-3 15 CASSLTSGDYNEQFF
TRBJ2-7 TRBV12-5 18 CASGLVMIGGGSSYEQYF
TRBJ2-1 TRBV2 15 CASAAGVGSYNEQFF
TRBJ2-1 TRBV12-3/TRBV12-4 16 CASSFYLWGRGNEQFF
TRBJ1-5 TRBV7-9 15 CASSSGTGEGEPQHF
TRBJ2-2 TRBV5-4 14 CASSARPETGELFF
TRBJ2-7 TRBV5-5 16 CASSKGLAISTYEQYF
TRBJ2-6 TRBV12-3/TRBV12-4 18 CASESPGTGVAGANVLTF
TRBJ1-4 TRBV18 14 CASSPEAGEEKLFF
TRBJ2-1 TRBV7-6 16 CASSLAPGSSYNEQFF
TRBJ2-1 TRBV6-6 14 CASSYTGPGDEQFF
TRBJ1-1 TRBV20-1 14 CSASLETGNTEAFF
TRBJ1-2 TRBV7-2 16 CASSPAGEGAIYGYTF
TRBJ2-7 TRBV6-2/TRBV6-3 12 CASSYEAYEQYF
TRBJ2-1 TRBV5-4 12 CASSLEGNEQFF
TRBJ2-1 TRBV29-1 14 CSVERSDSYNEQFF
TRBJ1-1 TRBV18 15 CASSPNRGRDTEAFF